This TCR beta chain was found in a study of cytomegalovirus exposure and HLA in healthy donors. At the level of the study: Of approximately 400 genotyped donors, approximately 84% clustered with self-reported Caucasian donors.

The PCR had 60 Vbeta and 13 Jbeta primers. TCRdb's table, derived via immunoSEQ multiplex PCR, lists solely in-frame clones and lacks some. Among 250,000 to 350,000 clones listed, 70% to 90% were seen once. This CDR3 has 16 residues. In germline, CDR1 is SQVTM, CDR2 ANQGSEA. The J segment lost 3 bases and the V segment lost 3 bases, leaving 7 bases of the junction unmatched. This clone has a single count. Its antigen is as yet unknown. Study observations and caveats: CMV serostatus was the only immune exposure information that was available. Reports described diagnosis of cytomegalovirus status by the classifier as highly specific and sensitive. There were some public TCRs occurring in many donors, but most TCR sequences were rare.

Material: PBMCs. This TCR derives from a man aged 35 to 55 in good health and CMV-seropositive. The J gene is TRBJ2-3, the V gene TRBV29-1, with 12 bases matching TRBD2. CDR3 sequence (DNA): TGCAGCGTTGAGCCTAGCGGGAGGGCCCGTACAGATACGCAGTATTTT. The encoded protein is CSVEPSGRARTDTQYF.